A single sample gave rise to the 14 T cell receptor beta chains below, sequenced in a study of cytomegalovirus exposure and HLA in healthy donors (dated by TCRdb to about 2017). Receptor amplification or capture employed the immunoSEQ multiplex PCR assay. A mixture of 60 forward primers for TCR Vbeta segments and 13 reverse primers for TCR Jbeta segments was used in the multiplex PCR. What TCRdb holds here is the immuneACCESS table cut down to in-frame rearrangements. Part of the clones is not present; checked against another copy, under half of the missing clones reflect an unresolved V gene, and the others are unexplained. The sample table gives about 58,000 clones. Less than 2.5% of the sample comes from the top ten. Sequenced material: PBMCs. The receptor source for this set is a woman between 18 and 29 years old in good health and CMV-seronegative.

This chain joins TRBV7-9 and TRBJ2-1; 7 positions agree with TRBD2. The CDR3 runs 16 residues. After removal of 5 bases from V and 3 bases from J, the junction contained 10 bases not matched to a gene. In germline, CDR1 is SEHNR, CDR2 FQNEAQ (reference sequence). The CDR3 spells CASSPRLAEGYNEQFF. DNA for the CDR3: TGTGCCAGCAGCCCGAGACTAGCCGAAGGCTACAATGAGCAGTTCTTC.

This chain connects TRBV5-1 to TRBJ2-7; weak D call: TRBD2 (6 bases). Germline values: CDR1 SGHRS, CDR2 YFSETQ. The CDR3 extends over 12 amino acids. Trimming cost V 0 bases and J 8 bases, with 9 bases left between them. CDR3 DNA sequence: TGCGCCAGCAGCTTGGCCGCGGGGCAGCAGTACTTC. Its protein is CASSLAAGQQYF. Supplemented by reference TRBV5-1 and TRBJ2-7, the full variable domain reads KAGVTQTPRYLIKTRGQQVTLSCSPISGHRSVSWYQQTPGQGLQFLFEYFSETQRNKGNFPGRFSGRQFSNSRSEMNVSTLELGDSALYLCASSLAAGQQYFGPGTRLTVT.

This chain joins TRBV6-1 and TRBJ1-1; 9 bases agree with TRBD1. After removal of 5 bases from V and 11 bases from J, the junction contained 15 bases not matched to a gene. Germline CDR1 and CDR2: MNHNS and SASEGT. CDR3 length: 15 residues. For the CDR3, the DNA is TGTGCCAGCAGTCAACACTGGACAGGGGAAGTTCAGGCTTTCTTT. Translation gives CASSQHWTGEVQAFF.

This chain connects TRBV7-9 to TRBJ2-7, with D unresolved. Germline lookup yields CDR1 SEHNR and CDR2 FQNEAQ (reference sequence). The CDR3 contains 11 residues. Trimming left V 1 base short and J 7 bases short, with 5 bases between. The CDR3 is CASSLGREQYF. The CDR3 region has the DNA TGTGCCAGCAGCTTAGGCCGGGAGCAGTACTTC.

The chain employs TRBV6-5 and TRBJ1-5; 7 nucleotides agree with TRBD1. Looked up from germline, CDR1 is MNHEY and CDR2 is SVGAGI. The CDR3 contains 13 residues. V dropped 5 bases and J dropped 6; count of bases not matched to a gene: 4. CDR3 residues: CASSTDRFQPQHF. The CDR3 DNA reads as TGTGCCAGCAGTACGGACAGGTTTCAGCCCCAGCATTTT.

The CDR3 sequence is CASSSHTGQGGQETQYF. DNA for the CDR3: TGCGCCAGCAGCTCCCACACCGGACAGGGGGGACAAGAGACCCAGTACTTC. The J gene is TRBJ2-5, the V gene TRBV5-1; 10 bases align to TRBD1. The CDR3 spans 17 residues. CDR1 SGHRS and CDR2 YFSETQ come from the germline V gene. The J segment lost 2 bases and the V segment lost 3 bases, leaving 10 bases of the junction unmatched.

The chain carries TRBV29-1 and TRBJ2-7; D uncertain. Deletions cut 5 bases from V and 2 bases from J, with 16 bases between. Germline-derived CDR1 and CDR2 are SQVTM and ANQGSEA. There are 14 residues in the CDR3. CDR3 loop: CSVRVGGSAYEQYF. CDR3 DNA sequence: TGCAGCGTTCGGGTGGGTGGAAGCGCCTACGAGCAGTACTTC.

As for this clone: The junction does not match germline at one end; this may be a read error. This chain joins TRBV5-1 and TRBJ2-1; D is undetermined. This CDR3 has 15 amino acids. Germline V gene sequence: CDR1 SGHRS, CDR2 YFSETQ. The CDR3 protein is CASSLGGSSDNEQFF. CDR3 bases: TGCGCCAGCAGCTTGGGCGGCAGCTCCGACAATGAGCAGTTCTTC.

V is TRBV19 and J is TRBJ2-6; D possibly corresponds to TRBD1 (6 bases). V was clipped by 1 base and J by 2 bases, with 12 bases between them. Germline values: CDR1 LNHDA, CDR2 SQIVND (reference sequence). The CDR3 length is 17 residues. CDR3 in amino acids: CASSIGTGKAGANVLTF. The CDR3 DNA reads as TGTGCCAGTAGTATAGGCACAGGGAAGGCTGGGGCCAACGTCCTGACTTTC.

The V and J genes are TRBV27 and TRBJ2-7, with D perhaps TRBD1 (5 bases). Germline CDR1 MNHEY, CDR2 SMNVEV (reference sequence). This CDR3 region has 14 residues. The germline V and J ends were trimmed by 4 bases and 5 bases, with 15 bases remaining between them. The CDR3 DNA reads TGTGCCAGCAGTTCTGGCAGGGCGGCCGACGAGCAGTACTTC. Its translation is CASSSGRAADEQYF.

The chain recombines TRBV2 with TRBJ2-3; D ambiguous. The germline V and J ends were trimmed by 7 bases and 0 bases, with 17 bases remaining between them. Germline CDR1 and CDR2: SNHLY and FYNNEI. The CDR3 length is 16 residues. The CDR3, as DNA: TGTGCCAGCACCATCTACCCGAGTCTAAGCACAGATACGCAGTATTTT. This translates into CASTIYPSLSTDTQYF.

The chain combines TRBV6-5 with TRBJ1-3, with unresolved D. The V end was cut by 6 bases, the J end by 2 bases, with 5 bases between. The CDR3 totals 12 residues. CDR1 MNHEY and CDR2 SVGAGI come from the germline V gene. The CDR3 loop reads CASSSAGNTIYF. The CDR3 DNA reads TGTGCCAGCAGCTCAGCTGGAAACACCATATATTTT.

The chain combines TRBV19 with TRBJ2-2; 8 bases line up with TRBD1. CDR1 LNHDA and CDR2 SQIVND come from the germline V gene (reference sequence). V lost 4 bases and J lost 7; bases outside the gene matches: 5. There are 14 residues in the CDR3. The chain's CDR3 is CASSTTGGHGELFF. The CDR3 DNA sequence: TGTGCCAGTAGTACTACAGGGGGGCACGGGGAGCTGTTTTTT.

The chain is built from TRBV5-6 and TRBJ2-7; D is unresolved. The germline CDR1 and CDR2 sequences are SGHDT and YYEEEE. Trimming shortened V by 2 bases and J by 2 bases, and 8 bases separated the two germline ends. The CDR3 sequence is 13 residues long. The DNA for the CDR3 is TGTGCCAGCAGCTTATACAGAACCTACGAGCAGTACTTC. The encoded protein is CASSLYRTYEQYF.